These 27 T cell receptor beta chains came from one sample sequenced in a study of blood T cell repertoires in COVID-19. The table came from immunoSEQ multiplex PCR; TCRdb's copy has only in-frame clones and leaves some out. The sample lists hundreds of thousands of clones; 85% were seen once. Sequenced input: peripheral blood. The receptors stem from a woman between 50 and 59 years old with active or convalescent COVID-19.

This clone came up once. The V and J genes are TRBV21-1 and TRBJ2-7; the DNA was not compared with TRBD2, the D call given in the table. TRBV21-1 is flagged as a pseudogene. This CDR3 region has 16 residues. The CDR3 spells CASSKALWASNYEQYF. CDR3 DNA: TGTGCCAGCAGCAAAGCGCTATGGGCTAGCAACTACGAGCAGTACTTC.

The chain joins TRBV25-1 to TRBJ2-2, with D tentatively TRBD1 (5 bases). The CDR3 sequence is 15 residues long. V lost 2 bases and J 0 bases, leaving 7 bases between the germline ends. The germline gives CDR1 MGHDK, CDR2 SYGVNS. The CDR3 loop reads CASSEVGANTGELFF. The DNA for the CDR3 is TGTGCCAGCAGTGAAGTAGGGGCGAACACCGGGGAGCTGTTTTTT. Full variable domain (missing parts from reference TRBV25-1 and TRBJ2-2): EADIYQTPRYLVIGTGKKITLECSQTMGHDKMYWYQQDPGMELHLIHYSYGVNSTEKGDLSSESTVSRIRTEHFPLTLESARPSHTSQYLCASSEVGANTGELFFGEGSRLTVL.

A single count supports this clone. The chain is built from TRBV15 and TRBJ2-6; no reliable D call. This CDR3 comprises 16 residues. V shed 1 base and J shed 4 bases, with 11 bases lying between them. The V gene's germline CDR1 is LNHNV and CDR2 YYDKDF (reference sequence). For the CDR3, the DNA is TGTGCCACCAGCAGAGGTCAGAGGTCCGGGGCCAACGTCCTGACTTTC. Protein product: CATSRGQRSGANVLTF.

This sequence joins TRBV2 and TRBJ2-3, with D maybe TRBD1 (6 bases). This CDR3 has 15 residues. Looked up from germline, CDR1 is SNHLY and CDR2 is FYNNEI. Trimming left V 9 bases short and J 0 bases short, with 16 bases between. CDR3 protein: CARRSGTPSTDTQYF. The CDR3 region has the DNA TGTGCCAGGCGATCCGGGACACCGAGCACAGATACGCAGTATTTT. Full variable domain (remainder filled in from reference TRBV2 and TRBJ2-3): EPEVTQTPSHQVTQMGQEVILRCVPISNHLYFYWYRQILGQKVEFLVSFYNNEISEKSEIFDDQFSVERPDGSNFTLKIRSTKLEDSAMYFCARRSGTPSTDTQYFGPGTRLTVL.

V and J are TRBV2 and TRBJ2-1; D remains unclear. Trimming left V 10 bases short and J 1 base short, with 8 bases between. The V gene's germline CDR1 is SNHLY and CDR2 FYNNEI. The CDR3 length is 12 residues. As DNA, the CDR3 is TGTGCCACGCGATCATCCTACAATGAGCAGTTCTTC. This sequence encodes CATRSSYNEQFF.

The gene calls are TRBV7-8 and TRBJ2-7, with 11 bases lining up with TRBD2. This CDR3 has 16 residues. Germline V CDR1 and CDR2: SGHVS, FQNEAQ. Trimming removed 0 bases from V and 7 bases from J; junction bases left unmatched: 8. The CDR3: CASSLAPLAGVGEQYF. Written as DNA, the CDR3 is TGTGCCAGCAGCTTAGCCCCACTAGCGGGAGTAGGTGAGCAGTACTTC.

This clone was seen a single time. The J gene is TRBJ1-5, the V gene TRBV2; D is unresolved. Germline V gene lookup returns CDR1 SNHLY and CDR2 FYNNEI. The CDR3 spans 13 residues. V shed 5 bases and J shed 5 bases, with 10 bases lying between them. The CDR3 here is CASSYDTDQPQHF. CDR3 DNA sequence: TGTGCCAGCAGTTACGACACCGATCAGCCCCAGCATTTT.

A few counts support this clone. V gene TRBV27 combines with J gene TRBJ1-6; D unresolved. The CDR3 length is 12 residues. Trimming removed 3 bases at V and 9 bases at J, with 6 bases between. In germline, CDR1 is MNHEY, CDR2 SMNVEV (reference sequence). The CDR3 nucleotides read TGTGCCAGCAGTTTTCTAGGTTCACCCCTCCACTTT. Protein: CASSFLGSPLHF.

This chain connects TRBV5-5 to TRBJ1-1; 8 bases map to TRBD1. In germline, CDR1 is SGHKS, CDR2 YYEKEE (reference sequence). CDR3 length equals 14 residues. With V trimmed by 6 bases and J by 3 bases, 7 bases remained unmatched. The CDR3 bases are TGTGCCAGCACTACCGGGACAGGATACACTGAAGCTTTCTTT. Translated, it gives CASTTGTGYTEAFF. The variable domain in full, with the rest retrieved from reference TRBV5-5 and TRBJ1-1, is DAGVTQSPTHLIKTRGQQVTLRCSPISGHKSVSWYQQVLGQGPQFIFQYYEKEERGRGNFPDRFSARQFPNYSSELNVNALLLGDSALYLCASTTGTGYTEAFFGQGTRLTVV.

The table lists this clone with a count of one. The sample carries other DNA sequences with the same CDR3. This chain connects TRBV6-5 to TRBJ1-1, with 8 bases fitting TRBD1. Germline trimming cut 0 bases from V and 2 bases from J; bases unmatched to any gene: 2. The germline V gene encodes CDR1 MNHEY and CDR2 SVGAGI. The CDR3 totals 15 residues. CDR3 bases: TGTGCCAGCAGTTACTCGACAGGGGCCAACACTGAAGCTTTCTTT. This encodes CASSYSTGANTEAFF.

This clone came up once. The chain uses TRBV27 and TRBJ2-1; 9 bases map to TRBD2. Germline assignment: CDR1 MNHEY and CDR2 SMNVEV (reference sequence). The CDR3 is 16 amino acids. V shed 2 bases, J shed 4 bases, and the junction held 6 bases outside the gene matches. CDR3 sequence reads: CASSLGAGGVYNEQFF. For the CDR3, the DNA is TGTGCCAGCAGTTTAGGGGCGGGAGGGGTTTACAATGAGCAGTTCTTC.

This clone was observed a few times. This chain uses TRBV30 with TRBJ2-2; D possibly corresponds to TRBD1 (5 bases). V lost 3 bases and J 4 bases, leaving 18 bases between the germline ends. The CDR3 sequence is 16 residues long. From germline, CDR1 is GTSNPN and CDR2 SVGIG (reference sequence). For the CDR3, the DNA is TGTGCCTGGAGCCTCGTCACCAGGGCGACCACCGGGGAGCTGTTTTTT. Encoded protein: CAWSLVTRATTGELFF.

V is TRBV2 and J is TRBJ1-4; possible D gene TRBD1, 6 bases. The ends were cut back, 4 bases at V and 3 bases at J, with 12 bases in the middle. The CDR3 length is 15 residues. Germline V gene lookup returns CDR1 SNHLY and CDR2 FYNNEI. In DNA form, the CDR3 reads TGTGCCAGCAGTGGCGACAGGCAGGCTAATGAAAAACTGTTTTTT. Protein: CASSGDRQANEKLFF.

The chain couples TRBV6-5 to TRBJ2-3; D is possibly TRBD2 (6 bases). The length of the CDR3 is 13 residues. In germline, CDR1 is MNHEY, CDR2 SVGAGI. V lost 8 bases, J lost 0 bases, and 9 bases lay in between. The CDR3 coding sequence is TGTGCCAGCCGACTAGTGAGCACAGATACGCAGTATTTT. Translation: CASRLVSTDTQYF.

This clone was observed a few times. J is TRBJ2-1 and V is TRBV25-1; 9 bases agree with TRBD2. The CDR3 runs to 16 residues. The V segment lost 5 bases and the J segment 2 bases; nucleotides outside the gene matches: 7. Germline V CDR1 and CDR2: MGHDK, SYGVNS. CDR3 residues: CASSTFSGSTYNEQFF. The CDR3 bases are TGTGCCAGCAGTACCTTTAGCGGGAGTACCTACAATGAGCAGTTCTTC.

CDR3: CASSREPSYNEQFF. Written as DNA, the CDR3 is TGTGCCAGCAGTCGGGAACCCTCCTACAATGAGCAGTTCTTC. The J gene is TRBJ2-1, the V gene TRBV6-5, with D perhaps TRBD2 (5 bases). This CDR3 has 14 residues. Trimming took off 5 bases at V and 0 bases at J, with 8 bases between the two ends. The V gene's germline CDR1 is MNHEY and CDR2 SVGAGI.

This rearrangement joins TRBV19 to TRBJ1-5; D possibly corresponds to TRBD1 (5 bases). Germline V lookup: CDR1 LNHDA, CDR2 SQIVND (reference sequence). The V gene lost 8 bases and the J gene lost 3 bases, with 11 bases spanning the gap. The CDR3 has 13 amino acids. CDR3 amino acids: CASADRYNQPQHF. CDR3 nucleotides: TGTGCCAGTGCTGACAGATACAATCAGCCCCAGCATTTT. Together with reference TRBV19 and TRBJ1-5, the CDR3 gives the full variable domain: DGGITQSPKYLFRKEGQNVTLSCEQNLNHDAMYWYRQDPGQGLRLIYYSQIVNDFQKGDIAEGYSVSREKKESFPLTVTSAQKNPTAFYLCASADRYNQPQHFGDGTRLSIL.

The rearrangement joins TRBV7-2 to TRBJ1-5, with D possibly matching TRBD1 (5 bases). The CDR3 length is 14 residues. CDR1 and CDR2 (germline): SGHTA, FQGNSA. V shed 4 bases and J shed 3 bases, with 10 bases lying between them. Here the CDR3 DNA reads TGTGCCAGCAGCTACAGGACAACCAATCAGCCCCAGCATTTT. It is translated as CASSYRTTNQPQHF. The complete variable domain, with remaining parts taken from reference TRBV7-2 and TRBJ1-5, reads GAGVSQSPSNKVTEKGKDVELRCDPISGHTALYWYRQSLGQGLEFLIYFQGNSAPDKSGLPSDRFSAERTGGSVSTLTIQRTQQEDSAVYLCASSYRTTNQPQHFGDGTRLSIL.

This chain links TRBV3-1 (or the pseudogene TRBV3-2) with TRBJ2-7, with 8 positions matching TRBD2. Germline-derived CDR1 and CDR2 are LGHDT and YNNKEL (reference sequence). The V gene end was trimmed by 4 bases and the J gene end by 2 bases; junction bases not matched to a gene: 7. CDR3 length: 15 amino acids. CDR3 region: CASSLVSGATYEQYF. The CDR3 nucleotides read TGTGCCAGCAGCCTTGTTAGCGGGGCAACCTACGAGCAGTACTTC.

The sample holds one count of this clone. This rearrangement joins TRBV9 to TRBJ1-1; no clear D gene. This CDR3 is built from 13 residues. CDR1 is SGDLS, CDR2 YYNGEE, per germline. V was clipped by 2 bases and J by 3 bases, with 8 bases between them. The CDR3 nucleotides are TGTGCCAGCAGCGTGCTACGGGACACTGAAGCTTTCTTT. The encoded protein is CASSVLRDTEAFF.

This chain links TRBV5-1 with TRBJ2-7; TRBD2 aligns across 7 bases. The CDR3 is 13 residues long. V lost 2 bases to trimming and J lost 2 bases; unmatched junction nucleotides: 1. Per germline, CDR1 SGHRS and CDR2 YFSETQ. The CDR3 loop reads CASSFTSAYEQYF. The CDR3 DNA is TGCGCCAGCAGCTTTACTAGCGCCTACGAGCAGTACTTC.

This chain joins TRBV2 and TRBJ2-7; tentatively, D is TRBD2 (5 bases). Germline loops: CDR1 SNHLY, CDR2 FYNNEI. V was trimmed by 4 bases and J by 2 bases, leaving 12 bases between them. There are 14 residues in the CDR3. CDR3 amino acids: CASSGRAAAYEQYF. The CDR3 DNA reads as TGTGCCAGCAGTGGGCGGGCCGCCGCCTACGAGCAGTACTTC.

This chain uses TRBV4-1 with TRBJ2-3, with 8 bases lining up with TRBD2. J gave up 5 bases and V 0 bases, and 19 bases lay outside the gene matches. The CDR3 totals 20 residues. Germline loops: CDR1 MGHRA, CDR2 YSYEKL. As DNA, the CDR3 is TGCGCCAGCAGCCAAGAGGGGGTCCGCGCTAAGCGGGAGCATAGAGATACGCAGTATTTT. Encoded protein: CASSQEGVRAKREHRDTQYF.

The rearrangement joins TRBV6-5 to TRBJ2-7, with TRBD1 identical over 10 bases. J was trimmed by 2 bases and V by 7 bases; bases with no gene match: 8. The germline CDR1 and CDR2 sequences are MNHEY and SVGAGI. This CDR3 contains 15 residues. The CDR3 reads CASTDRTGGTYEQYF. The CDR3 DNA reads TGTGCCAGCACCGACAGGACAGGGGGAACCTACGAGCAGTACTTC.

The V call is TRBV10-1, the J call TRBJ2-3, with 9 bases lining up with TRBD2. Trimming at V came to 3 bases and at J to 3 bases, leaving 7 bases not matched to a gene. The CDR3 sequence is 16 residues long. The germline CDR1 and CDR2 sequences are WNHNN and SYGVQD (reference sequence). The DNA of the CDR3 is TGCGCCAGCAGTGAACGCGGGAGGGCCGAAACAGATACGCAGTATTTT. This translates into CASSERGRAETDTQYF.

The CDR3 DNA is TGTGCCAGCAGCTTGGACAGGGTGGCTCAAGAGACCCAGTACTTC. Translating it yields CASSLDRVAQETQYF. The chain uses TRBV5-4 and TRBJ2-5; tentatively, D is TRBD1 (6 bases). The CDR3 spans 15 residues. Germline V gives CDR1 SGHNT, CDR2 YYREEE (reference sequence). V was shortened by 0 bases and J by 2 bases, with 11 bases between the two germline ends.

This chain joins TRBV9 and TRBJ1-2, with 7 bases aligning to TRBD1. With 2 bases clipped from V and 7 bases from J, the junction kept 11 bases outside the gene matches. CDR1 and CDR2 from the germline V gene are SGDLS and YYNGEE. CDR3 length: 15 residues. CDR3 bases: TGTGCCAGCAGCGTCCTCCGGGACAGATCTATTGGCTACACCTTC. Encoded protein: CASSVLRDRSIGYTF.